The entry below describes one T cell receptor beta chain. The data derive from a study of blood T cells in healthy people across ages. Alongside a J-beta primer mix, a sample-barcoded 5' primer served in a second PCR lasting about 7 to 11 cycles. TCRdb ran MiXCR on the 5' RACE reads and lists one entry per CDR3 protein. The sample holds about 1.1 million distinct CDR3 sequences, less than 45% seen once. This receptor was identified in a man in his late teens or twenties in good health. Sequencing was performed on blood.

The CDR3 loop is CASSDTGADTQYF. In nucleotides, the CDR3 is TGTGCCAGCAGTGATACAGGGGCAGATACGCAGTATTTT. The J gene is TRBJ2-3, the V gene TRBV6-1, with TRBD1 identical over 7 bases. V trimming: 3 bases; J trimming: 4 bases; junction bases outside the gene matches: 1. CDR1 is MNHNS and CDR2 is SASEGT in the germline V gene. The CDR3 is 13 amino acids.